The entry that follows covers one TCR beta chain sequence. What it recognizes is unknown. Expressed TCRB transcripts were sequenced because the isolated RNA had all been reverse transcribed beforehand. Assay: immunoSEQ multiplex PCR; the TCRdb copy retains only in-frame clones and omits some. Among under 300,000 clones, about 15% were seen once, and the ten largest hold about 0.02%. The record originates from a study of beta chain features in type 1 diabetes. Notes on the study in general: Moderate but significant shortening of TCRB CDR3s was recorded in all four CD4+ subsets from Type 1 diabetes patients.

V shed 4 bases, J shed 3 bases, and the junction held 1 base outside the gene matches. This CDR3 has 14 amino acids. Germline CDR1 MNHNY, CDR2 SVGAGI (reference sequence). The sequenced material came from naive CD4+ T cells from blood. V gene TRBV6-6 combines with J gene TRBJ1-1, with 11 bases lining up with TRBD1. The sequence was collected from a man aged 25 to 45 with type 1 diabetes. CDR3 region: CASSWTGGHTEAFF. The CDR3, as DNA: TGTGCCAGCAGTTGGACAGGGGGCCACACTGAAGCTTTCTTT.